What follows are 6 T cell receptor beta chains derived from one specimen sequenced in a study of shared T cell receptors in the human thymus. Libraries were prepared by immunoSEQ multiplex PCR; TCRdb keeps only in-frame clonotypes and omits some of them. The table shows under 700,000 clones, with around 78% occurring only once. The same specimen was also included in a second study, on human thymus T cells.

The source material was thymocytes. The receptors here all came from a boy younger than two with a congenital heart defect.

This rearrangement joins TRBV5-1 to TRBJ2-5, with TRBD2 matching 13 bases. CDR1 is SGHRS and CDR2 is YFSETQ in the germline V gene. The CDR3 spans 15 residues. V was pared by 4 bases and J by 3 bases, with 3 bases of the junction left unmatched. The DNA of the CDR3 is TGCGCCAGCAGCCACGGACTAGCGGGAGAAGAGACCCAGTACTTC. Protein sequence: CASSHGLAGEETQYF.

This clone appeared a single time. The V call is TRBV28, the J call TRBJ2-5; possible D gene TRBD2, 7 bases. The V gene lost 4 bases and the J gene lost 2 bases, with 20 bases spanning the gap. CDR3 length: 17 residues. Per the germline V gene, CDR1 is MDHEN and CDR2 is SYDVKM. CDR3 amino acids: CASSSRGAGFRQETQYF. CDR3 DNA: TGTGCCAGCAGTTCTCGGGGGGCGGGATTTAGGCAAGAGACCCAGTACTTC.

V and J are TRBV19 and TRBJ2-7; TRBD2 aligns across 12 bases. The germline V gene has CDR1 LNHDA and CDR2 SQIVND (reference sequence). The CDR3 is 17 amino acids. V lost 6 bases to trimming and J lost 4 bases; unmatched junction nucleotides: 13. The CDR3 spells CASSWDSRTSGIYEQYF. The CDR3 nucleotides are TGTGCCAGTAGCTGGGACAGCCGGACTAGCGGGATTTACGAGCAGTACTTC. Together with reference TRBV19 and TRBJ2-7, the CDR3 gives the full variable domain: DGGITQSPKYLFRKEGQNVTLSCEQNLNHDAMYWYRQDPGQGLRLIYYSQIVNDFQKGDIAEGYSVSREKKESFPLTVTSAQKNPTAFYLCASSWDSRTSGIYEQYFGPGTRLTVT.

V usage is TRBV11-2 and J usage is TRBJ2-7, with D tentatively TRBD2 (5 bases). Deletions cut 1 base from V and 4 bases from J, with 17 bases between. Germline-derived CDR1 and CDR2 are SGHAT and FQNNGV. The CDR3 has 16 residues. The chain's CDR3 is CASSLGRDSEWYEQYF. The DNA for the CDR3 is TGTGCCAGCAGCTTAGGACGGGATAGCGAGTGGTACGAGCAGTACTTC.

The chain recombines TRBV11-2 with TRBJ2-3; a weak D match, TRBD1 (5 bases). Trimming took off 5 bases at V and 2 bases at J, with 20 bases between the two ends. The length of the CDR3 is 17 residues. Germline CDR1 reads SGHAT; CDR2 reads FQNNGV. CDR3 region: CASSLPAPQALTDTQYF. The CDR3, as DNA: TGTGCCAGCAGCCTCCCAGCCCCACAGGCGCTCACAGATACGCAGTATTTT.

This CDR3 reads CASSPGQGNEQFF. In nucleotides, the CDR3 is TGCGCCAGCAGCCCCGGACAGGGCAATGAGCAGTTCTTC. This chain joins TRBV4-3 and TRBJ2-1; TRBD1 agrees at 8 bases. V shed 4 bases, J shed 6 bases, and the junction held 2 bases outside the gene matches. This CDR3 has 13 amino acids. Germline CDR1 reads LGHNA; CDR2 reads YSLEER.